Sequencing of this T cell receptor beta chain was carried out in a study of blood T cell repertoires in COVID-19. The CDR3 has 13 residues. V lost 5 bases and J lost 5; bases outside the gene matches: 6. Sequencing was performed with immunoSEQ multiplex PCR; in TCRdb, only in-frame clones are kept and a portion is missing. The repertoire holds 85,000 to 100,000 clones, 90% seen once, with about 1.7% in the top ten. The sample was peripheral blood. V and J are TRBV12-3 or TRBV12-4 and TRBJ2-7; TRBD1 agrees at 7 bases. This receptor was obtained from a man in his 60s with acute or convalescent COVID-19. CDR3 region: CASSRRQGDEQYF. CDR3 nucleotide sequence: TGTGCCAGCAGTCGCCGACAGGGTGACGAGCAGTACTTC.